This T cell receptor (beta chain) was identified in a study of early T cells in non-severe SARS-CoV-2 infection. Study at large: Bulk RNA from unsorted whole blood was sequenced; chains were unpaired. Study-wide results and caveats: Matches to VDJdb favored anti-spike CD8 responses and missed private and CD4 specificities.

Note on this clonotype: Its antigen is undetermined.

V shed 3 bases and J shed 5 bases, with 15 bases lying between them. The CDR3 totals 15 residues. CDR1 is LGHDT, CDR2 YNNKEL, per germline (reference sequence). The protocol attached unique molecular identifiers to individual cDNA molecules. Each CDR3 protein gets one entry after TCRdb re-called the 5' RACE reads with MiXCR. The sample shows about 64,000 distinct CDR3 sequences, almost 9% of them seen only once. The chain couples TRBV3-1 to TRBJ2-3, with D perhaps matching TRBD2 (6 bases). This receptor was taken from an adult who was a healthcare worker with PCR-confirmed SARS-CoV-2 infection or an uninfected control (not recorded which). Source: whole blood, taken at baseline. In DNA, the CDR3 is TGTGCCAGCAGCCAGCGCCAGGGAGGCGGAGATACGCAGTATTTT. It yields the protein CASSQRQGGGDTQYF.